These 22 T cell receptor beta chains were all obtained from the same sample, sequenced in a study of blood T cells in healthy people across ages. A second PCR of roughly 7 to 11 cycles used a sample-barcoded 5' primer and a J-beta primer mix. Via MiXCR, TCRdb re-called the 5' RACE reads, giving one row per CDR3 protein. Of hundreds of thousands of distinct CDR3 sequences listed, under 30% are singletons. The sample was also linked to a second study, of T cells of mothers and their children.

Sequencing was done on a sample of blood. The receptors originated from a boy younger than 18 in good health.

This clonotype showed up just a few times. The chain carries TRBV3-1 and TRBJ1-1; 8 bases line up with TRBD1. V trimming: 0 bases; J trimming: 0 bases; junction bases outside the gene matches: 3. The CDR3 totals 16 residues. Per germline, CDR1 LGHDT and CDR2 YNNKEL (reference sequence). CDR3 amino acids: CASSQEGQVMNTEAFF. The CDR3 DNA reads TGTGCCAGCAGCCAAGAGGGACAGGTTATGAACACTGAAGCTTTCTTT.

This clonotype was seen more than once but under ten times. V usage is TRBV30 and J usage is TRBJ1-4; tentatively, D is TRBD1 (6 bases). Germline loops: CDR1 GTSNPN, CDR2 SVGIG (reference sequence). The germline V and J ends were trimmed by 1 base and 6 bases, with 9 bases remaining between them. This CDR3 is built from 13 residues. CDR3 in amino acids: CAWSGGADEKLFF. The CDR3 DNA sequence: TGTGCCTGGAGTGGGGGGGCCGATGAAAAACTGTTTTTT.

This chain joins TRBV20-1 and TRBJ2-7; 10 bases are shared with TRBD2. Unmatched junction bases numbered 1, after V lost 0 bases and J lost 2 bases. Germline CDR1 reads DFQATT; CDR2 reads SNEGSKA (reference sequence). The CDR3 extends over 14 amino acids. The CDR3 spells CSARDTSGTYEQYF. Written as DNA, the CDR3 is TGCAGTGCTAGAGACACTAGCGGGACCTACGAGCAGTACTTC.

This clonotype was recorded once. V usage is TRBV2 and J usage is TRBJ1-1; D not resolved. Trimming removed 5 bases from V and 1 base from J, with 8 bases in between. Germline V CDR1 and CDR2: SNHLY, FYNNEI. The CDR3 is made up of 13 amino acids. The CDR3 nucleotides read TGTGCCAGCAGTTCTGACTGGAACACTGAAGCTTTCTTT. Its protein is CASSSDWNTEAFF.

Comment on this clonotype: A read error may account for a junction end that differs from germline. This chain connects TRBV6-5 to TRBJ2-3, with D perhaps TRBD2 (5 bases). In germline, CDR1 is MNHEY, CDR2 SVGAGI. The CDR3 totals 14 residues. CDR3 sequence (DNA): TGTGCCAGCAGTTACACTAGAAGCACAGACACGCAGTATTTT. Translation: CASSYTRSTDTQYF.

The CDR3 spells CASGPGREGNEQFF. The CDR3 bases are TGTGCCAGCGGGCCTGGTAGGGAGGGCAATGAGCAGTTCTTC. The chain carries TRBV7-3 and TRBJ2-5, with 7 bases lining up with TRBD2. The J call may be faulty, since TRBJ2-1 better matches the DNA end. CDR3 size: 14 residues. Germline CDR1 SGHTA, CDR2 FQGTGA.

This rearrangement joins TRBV28 to TRBJ1-5, with TRBD1 as a possible D gene (6 bases). Germline loops: CDR1 MDHEN, CDR2 SYDVKM. V dropped 10 bases and J dropped 1 base, with 11 bases sitting between them. The CDR3 runs 13 residues. CDR3 bases: TGTGCCATCCAGGGGATGAGCAATCAGCCCCAGCATTTT. Protein product: CAIQGMSNQPQHF.

CDR3 bases: TGTGCCAGCAGCCGGACGGCCCAACCTTACGAGCAGTACTTC. This encodes CASSRTAQPYEQYF. This chain joins TRBV5-5 and TRBJ2-7; D ambiguous. This CDR3 has 14 amino acids. V gave up 4 bases and J gave up 4 bases, with 15 bases separating them. CDR1 and CDR2 from the germline V gene are SGHKS and YYEKEE (reference sequence).

This clonotype was seen only a few times. The chain is built from TRBV6-1 and TRBJ2-7, with D possibly being TRBD1 (6 bases). V shed 6 bases and J shed 5 bases, with 23 bases lying between them. This CDR3 has 16 amino acids. Germline CDR1 MNHNS, CDR2 SASEGT. The CDR3 DNA is TGTGCCAGCAGCACAACAATCATTCAGGGGTTGCACGAGCAGTACTTC. Protein: CASSTTIIQGLHEQYF.

This clonotype was detected a few times. V usage is TRBV25-1 and J usage is TRBJ2-1; 11 nucleotides match TRBD2. The CDR3 is 16 amino acids. Per germline, CDR1 MGHDK and CDR2 SYGVNS. The J segment lost 4 bases and the V segment lost 4 bases, leaving 6 bases of the junction unmatched. CDR3 nucleotides: TGTGCCAGCAGTGCCTTGCTAGCGGGAGGTTACAATGAGCAGTTCTTC. The encoded protein is CASSALLAGGYNEQFF.

The V and J genes are TRBV7-9 and TRBJ2-5; D gene unclear. The better agreement between TRBJ2-7 and the DNA end casts doubt on the J call. Germline loops: CDR1 SEHNR, CDR2 FQNEAQ (reference sequence). This CDR3 has 14 amino acids. The CDR3 here is CASSPWASGYEQYF. The DNA for the CDR3 is TGTGCCAGCAGCCCATGGGCATCCGGCTACGAGCAGTACTTC.

The chain employs TRBV7-9 and TRBJ1-1, with D unclear. The CDR3 runs 13 residues. V dropped 8 bases and J dropped 0 bases, with 10 bases sitting between them. The germline V gene has CDR1 SEHNR and CDR2 FQNEAQ (reference sequence). CDR3 coding DNA: TGTGCCAGCCAGACTGGGATGAACACTGAAGCTTTCTTT. Its protein product is CASQTGMNTEAFF. Full variable domain (rest looked up from reference TRBV7-9 and TRBJ1-1): DTGVSQNPRHKITKRGQNVTFRCDPISEHNRLYWYRQTLGQGPEFLTYFQNEAQLEKSRLLSDRFSAERPKGSFSTLEIQRTEQGDSAMYLCASQTGMNTEAFFGQGTRLTVV.

This clonotype was seen many times. The chain's CDR3 is CASRPLNTEAFF. CDR3 DNA sequence: TGTGCCAGCCGACCGCTGAACACTGAAGCTTTCTTT. The chain uses TRBV12-3 or TRBV12-4 and TRBJ1-1; no definite D call. V lost 8 bases and J 0 bases, leaving 7 bases between the germline ends. This CDR3 region has 12 residues.

The V call is TRBV7-9, the J call TRBJ2-5, with 10 bases matching TRBD1. V was pared by 6 bases and J by 0 bases, with 13 bases of the junction left unmatched. The CDR3 is 18 residues long. Germline V gene data show CDR1 as SEHNR and CDR2 as FQNEAQ (reference sequence). CDR3 protein: CASSFGTGDGRYQETQYF. The CDR3 DNA reads as TGTGCCAGCAGTTTCGGGACAGGGGATGGTCGGTACCAAGAGACCCAGTACTTC.

The V gene is TRBV15, the J gene TRBJ2-6, with a weak D call TRBD1 (7 bases). Germline CDR1 reads LNHNV; CDR2 reads YYDKDF (reference sequence). V lost 2 bases and J 12 bases, leaving 20 bases between the germline ends. CDR3 length: 16 residues. The CDR3 is CATSRQPGGPSSVLTF. The CDR3 region has the DNA TGTGCCACCAGCAGACAACCAGGGGGGCCCTCCAGCGTCCTGACTTTC.

The chain joins TRBV29-1 to TRBJ2-5, with TRBD1 matching 10 bases. The germline gives CDR1 SQVTM, CDR2 ANQGSEA. The length of the CDR3 is 17 residues. Germline trimming cut 4 bases from V and 2 bases from J; bases unmatched to any gene: 13. CDR3: CSVALQTGGLLQETQYF. The CDR3 DNA reads TGCAGCGTTGCCCTACAGACAGGGGGCTTACTACAAGAGACCCAGTACTTC.

This chain connects TRBV12-3 or TRBV12-4 to TRBJ1-2, with 7 bases identical to TRBD1. The CDR3 is 14 residues long. Losses at the gene ends were 5 bases for V and 7 bases for J; bases not matched to a gene: 10. In DNA form, the CDR3 reads TGTGCCAGCAGTGCTACACAGGGGTTCGGTGGCTACACCTTC. Translation: CASSATQGFGGYTF.

The genes are TRBV20-1 and TRBJ1-1, with D uncertain. The ends were cut back, 5 bases at V and 2 bases at J, with 9 bases in the middle. This CDR3 region has 12 residues. Germline values: CDR1 DFQATT, CDR2 SNEGSKA (reference sequence). The CDR3 loop is CSASLLNTEAFF. The CDR3 nucleotides read TGCAGTGCTTCCTTACTTAACACTGAAGCTTTCTTT.

This chain joins TRBV6-6 and TRBJ2-7, with 10 bases lining up with TRBD1. Germline assignment: CDR1 MNHNY and CDR2 SVGAGI (reference sequence). With V trimmed by 4 bases and J by 5 bases, 11 bases remained unmatched. CDR3 size: 16 residues. The CDR3 protein is CASSSNPDRGLNEQYF. Written as DNA, the CDR3 is TGTGCCAGCAGTTCCAACCCTGACAGGGGGCTCAACGAGCAGTACTTC.

This clonotype was seen more than once but under ten times. This chain links TRBV4-1 with TRBJ2-5; a weak D match, TRBD2 (5 bases). Near its end, the DNA agrees better with TRBJ2-7, so the J call may be wrong. The length of the CDR3 is 16 residues. Germline CDR1 reads MGHRA; CDR2 reads YSYEKL. CDR3 coding DNA: TGCGCCAGCAGCCAAGATCGCGATAGCGCAATGTACGAGCAGTACTTC. It encodes CASSQDRDSAMYEQYF.

The V and J genes are TRBV12-3 or TRBV12-4 and TRBJ1-4; 7 bases fit TRBD1. Trimming cost V 3 bases and J 7 bases; bases outside gene matches: 5. This CDR3 has 14 amino acids. In DNA form, the CDR3 reads TGTGCCAGCAGTTTTAAAGGGGGCGGTGAAAAACTGTTTTTT. It codes for CASSFKGGGEKLFF.

The chain is built from TRBV4-1 and TRBJ2-5; D unresolved. Deletions cut 3 bases from V and 0 bases from J, with 8 bases between. CDR3 length: 14 residues. Per germline, CDR1 MGHRA and CDR2 YSYEKL. In DNA, the CDR3 is TGCGCCAGCAGCCACGTTAGCCACCAAGAGACCCAGTACTTC. Its protein product is CASSHVSHQETQYF.